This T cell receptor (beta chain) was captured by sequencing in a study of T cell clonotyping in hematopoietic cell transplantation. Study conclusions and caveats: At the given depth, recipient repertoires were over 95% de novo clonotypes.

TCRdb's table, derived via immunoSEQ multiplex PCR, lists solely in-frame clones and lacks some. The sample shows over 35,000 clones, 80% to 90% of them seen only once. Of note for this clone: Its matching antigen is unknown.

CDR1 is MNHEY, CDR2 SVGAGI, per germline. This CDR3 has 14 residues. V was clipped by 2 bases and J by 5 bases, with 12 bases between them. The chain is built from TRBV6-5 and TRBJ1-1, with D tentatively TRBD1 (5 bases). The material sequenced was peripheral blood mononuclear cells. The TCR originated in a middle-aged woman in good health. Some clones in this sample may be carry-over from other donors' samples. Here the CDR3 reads CASSYRDGRTEAFF. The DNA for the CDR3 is TGTGCCAGCAGTTACCGGGACGGGAGAACTGAAGCTTTCTTT.